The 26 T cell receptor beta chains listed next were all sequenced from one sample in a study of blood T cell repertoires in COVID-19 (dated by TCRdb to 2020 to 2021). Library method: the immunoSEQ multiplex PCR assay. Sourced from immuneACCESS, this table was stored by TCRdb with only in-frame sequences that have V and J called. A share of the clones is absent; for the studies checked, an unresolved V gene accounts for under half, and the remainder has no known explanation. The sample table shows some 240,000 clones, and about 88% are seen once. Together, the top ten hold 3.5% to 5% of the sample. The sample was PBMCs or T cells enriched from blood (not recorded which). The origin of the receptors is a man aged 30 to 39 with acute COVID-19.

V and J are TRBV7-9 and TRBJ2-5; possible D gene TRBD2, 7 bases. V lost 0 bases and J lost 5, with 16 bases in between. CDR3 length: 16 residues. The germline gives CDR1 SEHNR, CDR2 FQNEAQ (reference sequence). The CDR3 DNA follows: TGTGCCAGCAGCTTAGCGCGCGGGGGCTTGGCGGAGACCCAGTACTTC. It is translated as CASSLARGGLAETQYF.

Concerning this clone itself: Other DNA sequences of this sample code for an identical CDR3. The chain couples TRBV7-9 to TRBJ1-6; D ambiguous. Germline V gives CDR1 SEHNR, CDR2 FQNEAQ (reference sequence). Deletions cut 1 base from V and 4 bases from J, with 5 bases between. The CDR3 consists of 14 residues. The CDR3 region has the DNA TGTGCCAGCAGCTTAGAACAGTATAATTCACCCCTCCACTTT. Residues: CASSLEQYNSPLHF.

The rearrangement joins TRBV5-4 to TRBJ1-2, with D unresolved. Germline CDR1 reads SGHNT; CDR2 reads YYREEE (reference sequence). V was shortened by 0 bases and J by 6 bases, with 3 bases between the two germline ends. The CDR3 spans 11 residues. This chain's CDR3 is CASSLADGYTF. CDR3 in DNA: TGTGCCAGCAGCTTGGCCGATGGCTACACCTTC.

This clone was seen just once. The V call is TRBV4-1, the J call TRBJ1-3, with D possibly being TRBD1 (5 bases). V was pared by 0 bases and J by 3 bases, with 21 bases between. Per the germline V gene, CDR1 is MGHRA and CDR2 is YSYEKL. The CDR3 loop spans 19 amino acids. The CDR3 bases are TGCGCCAGCAGCCAAGATCACGGGGGGGGAGTTATGCTTGGAAACACCATATATTTT. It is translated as CASSQDHGGGVMLGNTIYF.

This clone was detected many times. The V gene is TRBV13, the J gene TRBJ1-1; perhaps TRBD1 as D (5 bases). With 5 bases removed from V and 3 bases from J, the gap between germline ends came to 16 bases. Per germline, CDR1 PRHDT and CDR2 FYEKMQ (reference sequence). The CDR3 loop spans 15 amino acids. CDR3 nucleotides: TGTGCCAGCAGCCTGGGGGAGGGCAAGTACACTGAAGCTTTCTTT. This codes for CASSLGEGKYTEAFF.

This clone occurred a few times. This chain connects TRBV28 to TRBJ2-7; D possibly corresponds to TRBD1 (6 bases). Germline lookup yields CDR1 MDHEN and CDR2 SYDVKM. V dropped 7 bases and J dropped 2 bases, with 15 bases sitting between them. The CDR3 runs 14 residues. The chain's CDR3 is CASTYVGAPYEQYV. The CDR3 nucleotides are TGTGCCAGCACCTATGTGGGGGCACCCTACGAGCAGTACGTC.

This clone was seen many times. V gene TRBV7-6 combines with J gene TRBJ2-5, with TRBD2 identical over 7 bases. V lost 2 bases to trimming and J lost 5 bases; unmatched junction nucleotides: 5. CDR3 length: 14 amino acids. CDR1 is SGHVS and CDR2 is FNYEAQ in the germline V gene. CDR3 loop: CASSLTGGRETQYF. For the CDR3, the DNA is TGTGCCAGCAGCTTAACCGGGGGGAGGGAGACCCAGTACTTC.

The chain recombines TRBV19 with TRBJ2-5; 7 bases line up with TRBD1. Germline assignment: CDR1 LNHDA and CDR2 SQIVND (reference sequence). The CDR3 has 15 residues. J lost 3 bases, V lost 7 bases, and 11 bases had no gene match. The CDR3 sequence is CASMGFRQGKETQYF. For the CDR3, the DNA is TGTGCCAGTATGGGGTTTCGACAGGGAAAAGAGACCCAGTACTTC.

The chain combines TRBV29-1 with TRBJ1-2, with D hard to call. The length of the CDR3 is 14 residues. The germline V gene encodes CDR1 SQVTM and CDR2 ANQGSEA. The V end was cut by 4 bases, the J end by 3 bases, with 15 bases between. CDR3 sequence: CSVGPESGHYGYTF. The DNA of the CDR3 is TGCAGCGTTGGACCCGAGAGCGGGCACTATGGCTACACCTTC.

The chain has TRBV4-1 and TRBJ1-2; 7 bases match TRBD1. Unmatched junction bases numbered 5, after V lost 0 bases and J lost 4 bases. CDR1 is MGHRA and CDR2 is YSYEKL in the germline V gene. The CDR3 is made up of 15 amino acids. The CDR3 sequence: CASSQDTGEVYGYTF. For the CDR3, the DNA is TGCGCCAGCAGCCAAGACACAGGGGAGGTCTATGGCTACACCTTC.

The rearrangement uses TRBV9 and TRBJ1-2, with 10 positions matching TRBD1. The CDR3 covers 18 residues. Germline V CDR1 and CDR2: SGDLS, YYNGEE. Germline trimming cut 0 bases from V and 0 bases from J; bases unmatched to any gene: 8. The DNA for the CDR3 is TGTGCCAGCAGCGTAGATCCGACAGGGGGCAGTTCTAACTATGGCTACACCTTC. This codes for CASSVDPTGGSSNYGYTF.

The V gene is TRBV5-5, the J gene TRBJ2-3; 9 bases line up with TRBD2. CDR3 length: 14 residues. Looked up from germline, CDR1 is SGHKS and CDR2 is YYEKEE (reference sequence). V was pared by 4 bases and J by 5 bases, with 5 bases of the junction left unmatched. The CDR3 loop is CASSVGLARDTQYF. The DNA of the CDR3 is TGTGCCAGCAGCGTCGGACTAGCGAGAGATACGCAGTATTTT.

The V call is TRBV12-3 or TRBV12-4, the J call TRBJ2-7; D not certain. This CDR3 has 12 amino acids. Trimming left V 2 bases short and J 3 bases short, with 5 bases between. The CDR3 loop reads CASSLNLYEQYV. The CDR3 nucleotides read TGTGCCAGCAGTTTAAATCTCTACGAGCAGTACGTC.

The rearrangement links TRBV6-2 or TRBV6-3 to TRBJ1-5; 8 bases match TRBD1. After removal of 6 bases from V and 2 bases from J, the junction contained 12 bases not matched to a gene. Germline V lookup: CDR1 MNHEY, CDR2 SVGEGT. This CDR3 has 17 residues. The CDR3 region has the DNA TGTGCCAGCAGCCCCCGGACAGGGACGAGGGGCAATCAGCCCCAGCATTTT. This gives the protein CASSPRTGTRGNQPQHF.

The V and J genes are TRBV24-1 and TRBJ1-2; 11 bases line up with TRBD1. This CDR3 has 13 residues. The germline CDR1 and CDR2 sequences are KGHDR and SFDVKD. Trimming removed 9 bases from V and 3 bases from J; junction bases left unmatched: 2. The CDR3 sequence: CATGDRGDYGYTF. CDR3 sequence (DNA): TGTGCCACCGGGGACAGGGGGGACTATGGCTACACCTTC.

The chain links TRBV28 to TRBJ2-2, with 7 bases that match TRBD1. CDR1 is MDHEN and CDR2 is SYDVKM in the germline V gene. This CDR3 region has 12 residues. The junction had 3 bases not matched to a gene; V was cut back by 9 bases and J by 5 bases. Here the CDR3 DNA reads TGTGCCAGTCAACAGGGGACCGGGGAGCTGTTTTTT. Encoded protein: CASQQGTGELFF.

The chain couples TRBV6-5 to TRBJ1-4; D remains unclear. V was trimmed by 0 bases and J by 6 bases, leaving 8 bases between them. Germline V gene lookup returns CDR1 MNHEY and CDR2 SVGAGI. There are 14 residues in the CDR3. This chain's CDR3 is CASSYSRAYEKLFF. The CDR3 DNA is TGTGCCAGCAGTTACTCGAGGGCTTATGAAAAACTGTTTTTT.

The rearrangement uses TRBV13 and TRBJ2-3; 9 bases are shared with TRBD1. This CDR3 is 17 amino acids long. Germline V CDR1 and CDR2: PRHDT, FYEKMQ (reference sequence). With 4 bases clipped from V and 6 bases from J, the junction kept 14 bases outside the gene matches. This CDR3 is CASSSGDRAGPGDTQYF. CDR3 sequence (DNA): TGTGCCAGCAGCTCGGGGGACAGGGCAGGCCCCGGGGATACGCAGTATTTT.

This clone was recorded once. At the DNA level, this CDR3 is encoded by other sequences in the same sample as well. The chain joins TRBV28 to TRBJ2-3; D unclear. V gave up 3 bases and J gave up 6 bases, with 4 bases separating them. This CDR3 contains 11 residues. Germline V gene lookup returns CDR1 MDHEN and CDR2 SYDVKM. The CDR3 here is CASSFRDTQYF. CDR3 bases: TGTGCCAGCAGTTTTCGGGATACGCAGTATTTT.

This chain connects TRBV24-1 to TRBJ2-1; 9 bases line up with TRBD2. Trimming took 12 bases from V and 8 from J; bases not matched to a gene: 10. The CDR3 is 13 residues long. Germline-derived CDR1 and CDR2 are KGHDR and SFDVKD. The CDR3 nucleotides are TGTGCCTCGAGCGGGAGGAGTTACGATGAGCAGTTCTTC. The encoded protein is CASSGRSYDEQFF.

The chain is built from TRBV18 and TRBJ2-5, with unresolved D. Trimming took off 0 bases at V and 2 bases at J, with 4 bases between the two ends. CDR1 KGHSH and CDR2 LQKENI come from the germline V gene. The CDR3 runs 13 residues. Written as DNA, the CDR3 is TGTGCCAGCTCACCACCGACACAAGAGACCCAGTACTTC. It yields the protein CASSPPTQETQYF. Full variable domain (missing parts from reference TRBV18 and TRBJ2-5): NAGVMQNPRHLVRRRGQEARLRCSPMKGHSHVYWYRQLPEEGLKFMVYLQKENIIDESGMPKERFSAEFPKEGPSILRIQQVVRGDSAAYFCASSPPTQETQYFGPGTRLLVL.

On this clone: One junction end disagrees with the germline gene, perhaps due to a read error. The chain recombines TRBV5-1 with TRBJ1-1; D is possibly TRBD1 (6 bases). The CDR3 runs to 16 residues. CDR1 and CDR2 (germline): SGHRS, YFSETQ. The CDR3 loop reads CASSPTGSVFSTEAFF. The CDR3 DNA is TGTGCCAGCAGCCCGACAGGATCCGTTTTTAGCACTGAAGCTTTCTTT.

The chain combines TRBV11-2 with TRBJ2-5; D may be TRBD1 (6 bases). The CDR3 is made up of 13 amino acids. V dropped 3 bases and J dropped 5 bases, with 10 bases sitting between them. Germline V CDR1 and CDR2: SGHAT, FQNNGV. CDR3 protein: CASSFRGLETQYF. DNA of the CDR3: TGTGCCAGCAGCTTCAGGGGTTTGGAGACCCAGTACTTC.

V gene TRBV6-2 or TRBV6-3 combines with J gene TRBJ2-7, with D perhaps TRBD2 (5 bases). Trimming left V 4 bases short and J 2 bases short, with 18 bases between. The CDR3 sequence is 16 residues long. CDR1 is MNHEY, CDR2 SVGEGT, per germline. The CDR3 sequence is CASSSLGERMTYEQYV. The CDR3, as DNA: TGTGCCAGCAGTTCCCTTGGGGAGCGAATGACCTACGAGCAGTACGTC.

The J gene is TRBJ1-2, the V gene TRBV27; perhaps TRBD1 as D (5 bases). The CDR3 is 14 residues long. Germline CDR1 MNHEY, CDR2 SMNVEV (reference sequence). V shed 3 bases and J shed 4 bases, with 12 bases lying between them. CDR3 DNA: TGTGCCAGCAGTTTCGGGGGGAGTGGCTATGGCTACACCTTC. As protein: CASSFGGSGYGYTF.

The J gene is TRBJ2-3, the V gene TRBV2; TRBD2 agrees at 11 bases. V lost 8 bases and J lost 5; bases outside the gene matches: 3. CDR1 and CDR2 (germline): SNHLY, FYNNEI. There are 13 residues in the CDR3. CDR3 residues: CASGSGRGDTQYF. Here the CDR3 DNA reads TGTGCCAGCGGTAGCGGGAGGGGAGATACGCAGTATTTT.